One and the same sample provided the 30 T cell receptor beta chains below, sequenced in a study of blood T cell repertoires in COVID-19. Profiled with immunoSEQ multiplex PCR; TCRdb holds only in-frame clones, not every one. The table has about 330,000 clones, around 90% seen once. Sequenced: peripheral blood. The source is a man younger than 30 who had recovered from COVID-19.

This chain links TRBV5-1 with TRBJ1-1, with D possibly being TRBD1 (5 bases). The CDR3 loop spans 14 amino acids. The germline V gene encodes CDR1 SGHRS and CDR2 YFSETQ. With 4 bases removed from V and 2 bases from J, the gap between germline ends came to 12 bases. The CDR3 spells CASSAGPANTEAFF. In DNA, the CDR3 is TGCGCCAGCAGCGCGGGACCGGCCAACACTGAAGCTTTCTTT.

The CDR3 coding sequence is TGTGCCACCGAAGGGGTTGGCTACACCTTC. Its protein is CATEGVGYTF. V usage is TRBV10-3 and J usage is TRBJ1-2; D possibly corresponds to TRBD1 (5 bases). Trimming took off 10 bases at V and 7 bases at J, with 10 bases between the two ends. The CDR3 extends over 10 amino acids. Germline assignment: CDR1 ENHRY and CDR2 SYGVKD.

The chain links TRBV20-1 to TRBJ2-1; TRBD2 matches at 13 bases. With 3 bases clipped from V and 7 bases from J, the junction kept 9 bases outside the gene matches. The CDR3 runs to 16 residues. Germline V gives CDR1 DFQATT, CDR2 SNEGSKA (reference sequence). CDR3 bases: TGCAGTGCTAGTGACCCGACTAGCGGGGGGTGGAATGAGCAGTTCTTC. Translated: CSASDPTSGGWNEQFF.

This chain links TRBV25-1 with TRBJ2-5; a weak D match, TRBD1 (5 bases). The CDR3 has 13 residues. The germline gives CDR1 MGHDK, CDR2 SYGVNS. Trimming cost V 8 bases and J 6 bases, with 16 bases left between them. The DNA for the CDR3 is TGTGCCAGCGGGGCGGCAAATAGAAAGACCCAGTACTTC. Translating gives CASGAANRKTQYF.

This clone was counted only a few times. The rearrangement joins TRBV11-2 to TRBJ1-2, with 10 bases identical to TRBD1. V gave up 3 bases and J gave up 8 bases; unmatched junction bases: 3. This CDR3 region has 13 residues. The germline CDR1 and CDR2 sequences are SGHAT and FQNNGV. The CDR3 sequence is CASSLGQGSGYTF. DNA for the CDR3: TGTGCCAGCAGCTTGGGACAGGGGAGCGGCTACACCTTC.

This sequence joins TRBV15 and TRBJ2-5; D unresolved. The germline CDR1 and CDR2 sequences are LNHNV and YYDKDF (reference sequence). Trimming cost V 0 bases and J 2 bases, with 7 bases left between them. The CDR3 covers 14 residues. The CDR3 loop reads CATSREHLQETQYF. Here the CDR3 DNA reads TGTGCCACCAGCAGAGAACACCTTCAAGAGACCCAGTACTTC. Full variable domain (remainder filled in from reference TRBV15 and TRBJ2-5): DAMVIQNPRYQVTQFGKPVTLSCSQTLNHNVMYWYQQKSSQAPKLLFHYYDKDFNNEADTPDNFQSRRPNTSFCFLDIRSPGLGDTAMYLCATSREHLQETQYFGPGTRLLVL.

Only a few counts were recorded for this clone. The CDR3 DNA sequence: TGTGCCAGCAGCGTACAGGGGACCGGTGAAGCTTTCTTT. As protein: CASSVQGTGEAFF. This sequence joins TRBV2 and TRBJ1-1; 7 bases map to TRBD1. V shed 6 bases and J 7 bases; nucleotides not matched to a gene: 8. The CDR3 runs 13 residues. CDR1 SNHLY and CDR2 FYNNEI come from the germline V gene.

V usage is TRBV19 and J usage is TRBJ1-2; D is possibly TRBD1 (6 bases). The V end was cut by 5 bases, the J end by 2 bases, with 15 bases between. This CDR3 has 15 amino acids. In germline, CDR1 is LNHDA, CDR2 SQIVND (reference sequence). The CDR3 protein is CASSSPDRFNYGYTF. For the CDR3, the DNA is TGTGCCAGTAGTTCCCCGGACAGATTCAACTATGGCTACACCTTC.

The chain couples TRBV10-3 to TRBJ1-2; no reliable D call. Trimming removed 0 bases at V and 1 base at J, with 9 bases between. This CDR3 comprises 15 residues. CDR1 and CDR2 from the germline V gene are ENHRY and SYGVKD. In nucleotides, the CDR3 is TGTGCCATCAGTGAGTCCTGGCAGAATAACTATGGCTACACCTTC. Residues: CAISESWQNNYGYTF.

The rearrangement joins TRBV4-2 to TRBJ2-2, with D maybe TRBD1 (5 bases). CDR1 is LGHNA, CDR2 YNFKEQ, per germline. V was trimmed by 4 bases and J by 9 bases, leaving 9 bases between them. The CDR3 runs to 12 residues. In DNA, the CDR3 is TGTGCCAGCAGCCTTCAGGGTAGGGAGCTGTTTTTT. The encoded protein is CASSLQGRELFF.

This sequence joins TRBV5-1 and TRBJ2-7; D may be TRBD1 (5 bases). The V gene's germline CDR1 is SGHRS and CDR2 YFSETQ. This CDR3 has 16 residues. V lost 0 bases and J 0 bases, leaving 13 bases between the germline ends. The CDR3 reads CASSLAIRQSSYEQYF. DNA of the CDR3: TGCGCCAGCAGCTTGGCTATCCGACAGAGCTCCTACGAGCAGTACTTC.

Comments on this clone: The junction departs from the called germline gene at one end, perhaps through a read error. The chain is built from TRBV7-7 and TRBJ2-1; D is undetermined. The CDR3 has 14 amino acids. CDR1 SSHAT and CDR2 FNYEAQ come from the germline V gene (reference sequence). CDR3 protein: CASSPGPDYNEQFF. The CDR3 DNA reads as TGTGCTAGCAGCCCCGGTCCCGACTACAATGAGCAGTTCTTC.

V usage is TRBV4-1 and J usage is TRBJ2-4, with D maybe TRBD1 (5 bases). The ends were cut back, 1 base at V and 1 base at J, with 11 bases in the middle. This CDR3 has 16 amino acids. Germline CDR1 reads MGHRA; CDR2 reads YSYEKL. As DNA, the CDR3 is TGCGCCAGCAGCCAAGTCAGGGCGGCGGCCAAAAACATTCAGTACTTC. The encoded protein is CASSQVRAAAKNIQYF.

CDR3 residues: CSVERGTGVTDTQYF. The CDR3 region has the DNA TGCAGCGTTGAAAGGGGGACAGGTGTGACAGATACGCAGTATTTT. J is TRBJ2-3 and V is TRBV29-1; 8 bases line up with TRBD1. This CDR3 is 15 amino acids long. V lost 2 bases to trimming and J lost 3 bases; unmatched junction nucleotides: 7. The germline CDR1 and CDR2 sequences are SQVTM and ANQGSEA.

In this sample, this clone turned up a few times. CDR3 sequence: CSVGGGGELFF. The CDR3, as DNA: TGCAGCGTTGGAGGGGGAGGGGAGCTGTTTTTT. The chain is built from TRBV29-1 and TRBJ2-2; possible D gene TRBD1, 6 bases. The V gene lost 4 bases and the J gene lost 8 bases, with 8 bases spanning the gap. The CDR3 is 11 amino acids. Germline V gives CDR1 SQVTM, CDR2 ANQGSEA.

V usage is TRBV4-2 and J usage is TRBJ1-1, with 7 bases fitting TRBD1. CDR1 and CDR2 (germline): LGHNA, YNFKEQ. The CDR3 contains 15 residues. The V and J ends lost 1 base and 1 base, in that order; junction bases with no gene match: 3. In nucleotides, the CDR3 is TGTGCCAGCAGCCAAGGAGACAGGGAGAACACTGAAGCTTTCTTT. Protein: CASSQGDRENTEAFF.

The chain employs TRBV18 and TRBJ2-1; 7 nucleotides align to TRBD2. Germline loops: CDR1 KGHSH, CDR2 LQKENI. The CDR3 contains 14 residues. Unmatched junction bases numbered 12, after V lost 2 bases and J lost 14 bases. The DNA for the CDR3 is TGTGCCAGCTCACCATCCCAGACTAGTGGGGGGGAGTTCTTC. It codes for CASSPSQTSGGEFF.

This clone was seen once. The chain couples TRBV11-2 to TRBJ2-1, with 11 bases matching TRBD1. In germline, CDR1 is SGHAT, CDR2 FQNNGV. J lost 5 bases, V lost 5 bases, and 8 bases had no gene match. This CDR3 is built from 16 residues. The CDR3 loop reads CASSPGQGARNNEQFF. The CDR3 DNA sequence: TGTGCCAGCAGCCCAGGACAGGGGGCGCGAAACAATGAGCAGTTCTTC. Variable domain in full (rest from reference TRBV11-2 and TRBJ2-1): EAGVAQSPRYKIIEKRQSVAFWCNPISGHATLYWYQQILGQGPKLLIQFQNNGVVDDSQLPKDRFSAERLKGVDSTLKIQPAKLEDSAVYLCASSPGQGARNNEQFFGPGTRLTVL.

This clone appeared once. The V gene is TRBV7-9, the J gene TRBJ2-7; D might be TRBD2 (5 bases). The CDR3 sequence is 15 residues long. V lost 1 base and J 3 bases, leaving 13 bases between the germline ends. Germline V gene lookup returns CDR1 SEHNR and CDR2 FQNEAQ (reference sequence). In DNA, the CDR3 is TGTGCCAGCAGCTTAGAGGCAGGAGGAGGCTACGAGCAGTACTTC. This encodes CASSLEAGGGYEQYF.

V is TRBV7-8 and J is TRBJ1-5; no reliable D call. Trimming removed 0 bases at V and 1 base at J, with 7 bases between. Germline CDR1 is SGHVS and CDR2 is FQNEAQ. The length of the CDR3 is 15 residues. The CDR3 loop reads CASSLALASNQPQHF. The CDR3 region has the DNA TGTGCCAGCAGCTTAGCTTTAGCAAGCAATCAGCCCCAGCATTTT. Full variable domain (remainder filled in from reference TRBV7-8 and TRBJ1-5): GAGVSQSPRYKVAKRGQDVALRCDPISGHVSLFWYQQALGQGPEFLTYFQNEAQLDKSGLPSDRFFAERPEGSVSTLKIQRTQQEDSAVYLCASSLALASNQPQHFGDGTRLSIL.

V is TRBV5-1 and J is TRBJ2-1; D may be TRBD2 (6 bases). Trimming took 6 bases from V and 9 from J, leaving 19 bases between them. From germline, CDR1 is SGHRS and CDR2 YFSETQ. The CDR3 contains 14 residues. The CDR3 protein is CASTHLSSGGEQFF. The CDR3 bases are TGCGCCAGCACCCACCTCTCTTCCGGGGGTGAGCAGTTCTTC.

J is TRBJ2-7 and V is TRBV30; perhaps TRBD1 as D (6 bases). Germline assignment: CDR1 GTSNPN and CDR2 SVGIG (reference sequence). V was cut by 1 base and J by 2 bases, with 18 bases left in between. The CDR3 consists of 16 residues. CDR3: CAWSDSGTRPAYEQYF. CDR3 DNA sequence: TGTGCCTGGAGTGATTCGGGGACAAGACCGGCCTACGAGCAGTACTTC.

This rearrangement joins TRBV30 to TRBJ2-7; 11 nucleotides match TRBD2. From germline, CDR1 is GTSNPN and CDR2 SVGIG (reference sequence). Unmatched junction bases numbered 5, after V lost 3 bases and J lost 1 base. CDR3 size: 15 residues. CDR3 nucleotide sequence: TGTGCCTGGAGGGGAGGGACTAGCGGTTCCTACGAGCAGTACTTC. It specifies CAWRGGTSGSYEQYF.

CDR3 nucleotide sequence: TGTGCCAGCAGCCAAGATACAGGTTCAAAGACCCAGTACTTC. It yields the protein CASSQDTGSKTQYF. The chain combines TRBV3-1 (or the pseudogene TRBV3-2) with TRBJ2-5; D may be TRBD1 (5 bases). The ends were cut back, 0 bases at V and 6 bases at J, with 11 bases in the middle. Germline CDR1 reads LGHDT; CDR2 reads YNNKEL (reference sequence). The CDR3 consists of 14 residues.

The table lists this clone with a count of one. The V and J genes are TRBV27 and TRBJ1-1; no firm D call. Germline-derived CDR1 and CDR2 are MNHEY and SMNVEV (reference sequence). CDR3 length equals 13 residues. Trimming took 6 bases from V and 1 from J, leaving 9 bases between them. CDR3 coding DNA: TGTGCCAGCAGCCCGGACTGGAACACTGAAGCTTTCTTT. Protein product: CASSPDWNTEAFF.

The rearrangement uses TRBV19 and TRBJ1-1, with D maybe TRBD1 (5 bases). CDR1 and CDR2 from the germline V gene are LNHDA and SQIVND (reference sequence). Trimming took 6 bases from V and 3 from J, leaving 11 bases between them. This CDR3 spans 13 amino acids. CDR3 loop: CASSGWGDTEAFF. CDR3 coding DNA: TGTGCCAGTAGCGGTTGGGGGGACACTGAAGCTTTCTTT. Drawing the rest from reference TRBV19 and TRBJ1-1, the complete variable domain is DGGITQSPKYLFRKEGQNVTLSCEQNLNHDAMYWYRQDPGQGLRLIYYSQIVNDFQKGDIAEGYSVSREKKESFPLTVTSAQKNPTAFYLCASSGWGDTEAFFGQGTRLTVV.

This clone appeared a few times. The chain is built from TRBV7-9 and TRBJ2-1, with 12 bases identical to TRBD2. Trimming at V came to 4 bases and at J to 0 bases, leaving 10 bases not matched to a gene. CDR3 length equals 19 residues. Germline CDR1 and CDR2: SEHNR and FQNEAQ (reference sequence). CDR3 in DNA: TGTGCCAGCAGCTCCCGGACTAGCGGGGTATTATACTCCTACAATGAGCAGTTCTTC. Its translation is CASSSRTSGVLYSYNEQFF.

This chain uses TRBV19 with TRBJ2-1; 10 bases match TRBD2. The CDR3 is 20 residues long. Germline V lookup: CDR1 LNHDA, CDR2 SQIVND (reference sequence). J gave up 0 bases and V 1 base, and 12 bases lay outside the gene matches. In nucleotides, the CDR3 is TGTGCCAGTAGTATAGTGGGTAGCGGGGGGTGGGCAAGCTCCTACAATGAGCAGTTCTTC. It specifies CASSIVGSGGWASSYNEQFF.

This rearrangement joins TRBV29-1 to TRBJ2-1; 10 bases are shared with TRBD2. The CDR3 has 17 amino acids. V was pared by 0 bases and J by 4 bases, with 9 bases of the junction left unmatched. Looked up from germline, CDR1 is SQVTM and CDR2 is ANQGSEA. CDR3 nucleotides: TGCAGCGTTGAAGATCGGACAATAGCGGGGGGTTACAATGAGCAGTTCTTC. Its protein product is CSVEDRTIAGGYNEQFF.

The gene calls are TRBV19 and TRBJ2-7, with 10 bases aligning to TRBD1. Germline V gives CDR1 LNHDA, CDR2 SQIVND (reference sequence). The CDR3 length is 13 residues. J gave up 3 bases and V 4 bases, and 0 bases lay outside the gene matches. CDR3: CASSRDRGYEQYF. DNA for the CDR3: TGTGCCAGTAGTAGGGACAGGGGCTACGAGCAGTACTTC. Based on the CDR3 plus reference TRBV19 and TRBJ2-7, the full variable domain is DGGITQSPKYLFRKEGQNVTLSCEQNLNHDAMYWYRQDPGQGLRLIYYSQIVNDFQKGDIAEGYSVSREKKESFPLTVTSAQKNPTAFYLCASSRDRGYEQYFGPGTRLTVT.